The clone carrying this TCR beta chain appeared a single time. This sample was included in a study of OX40 agonist ivuxolimab in advanced cancers. Overall study: All patients had ivuxolimab intravenously every 2 weeks at 0.01 to 10 mg/kg.

TCRdb keeps only in-frame clones here, not all; method: immunoSEQ multiplex PCR. In the table there are around 50,000 clones, around 85% of which are singletons. This receptor was taken from an adult with an advanced solid tumor such as melanoma, head and neck, liver or kidney cancer. The sample in question was CD4+ or CD8+ T cells sorted from blood, obtained in a trial of the OX40 agonist ivuxolimab.

CDR3 sequence: CASSGRGTRNQPQHF. The CDR3 DNA sequence: TGTGCCAGCAGCGGGAGGGGGACCAGAAATCAGCCCCAGCATTTT. The V and J genes are TRBV28 and TRBJ1-5, with D possibly matching TRBD1 (6 bases). Trimming took 6 bases from V and 4 from J, leaving 16 bases between them. CDR1 is MDHEN, CDR2 SYDVKM, per germline. The CDR3 extends over 15 amino acids. Combining the CDR3 with reference TRBV28 and TRBJ1-5 gives the whole variable domain DVKVTQSSRYLVKRTGEKVFLECVQDMDHENMFWYRQDPGLGLRLIYFSYDVKMKEKGDIPEGYSVSREKKERFSLILESASTNQTSMYLCASSGRGTRNQPQHFGDGTRLSIL.